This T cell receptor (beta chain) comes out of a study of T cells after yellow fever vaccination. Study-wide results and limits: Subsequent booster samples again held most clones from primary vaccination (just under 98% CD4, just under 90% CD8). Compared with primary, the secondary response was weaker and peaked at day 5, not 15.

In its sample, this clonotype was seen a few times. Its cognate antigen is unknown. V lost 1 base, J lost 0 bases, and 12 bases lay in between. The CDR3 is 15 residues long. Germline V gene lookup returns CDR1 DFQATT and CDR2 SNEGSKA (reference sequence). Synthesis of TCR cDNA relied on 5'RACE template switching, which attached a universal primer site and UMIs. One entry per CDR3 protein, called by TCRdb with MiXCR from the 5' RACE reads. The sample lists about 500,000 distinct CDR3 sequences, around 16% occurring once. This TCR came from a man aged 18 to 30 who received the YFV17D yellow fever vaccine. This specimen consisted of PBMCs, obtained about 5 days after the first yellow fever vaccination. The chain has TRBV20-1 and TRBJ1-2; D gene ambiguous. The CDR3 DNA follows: TGCAGTGCTAGAGGGCTTCCACAAGCTAACTATGGCTACACCTTC. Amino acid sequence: CSARGLPQANYGYTF.